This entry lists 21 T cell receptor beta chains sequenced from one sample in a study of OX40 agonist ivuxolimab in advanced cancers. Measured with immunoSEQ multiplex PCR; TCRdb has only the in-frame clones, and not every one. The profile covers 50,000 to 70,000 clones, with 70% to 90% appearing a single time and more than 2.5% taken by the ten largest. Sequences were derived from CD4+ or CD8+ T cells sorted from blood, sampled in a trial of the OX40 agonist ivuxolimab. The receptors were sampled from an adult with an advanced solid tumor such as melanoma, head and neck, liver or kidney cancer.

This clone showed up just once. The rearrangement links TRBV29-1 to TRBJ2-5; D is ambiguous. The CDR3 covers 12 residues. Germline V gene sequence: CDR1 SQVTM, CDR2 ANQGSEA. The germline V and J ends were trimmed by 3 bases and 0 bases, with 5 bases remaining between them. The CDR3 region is CSVDTDQETQYF. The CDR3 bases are TGCAGCGTTGACACGGACCAAGAGACCCAGTACTTC.

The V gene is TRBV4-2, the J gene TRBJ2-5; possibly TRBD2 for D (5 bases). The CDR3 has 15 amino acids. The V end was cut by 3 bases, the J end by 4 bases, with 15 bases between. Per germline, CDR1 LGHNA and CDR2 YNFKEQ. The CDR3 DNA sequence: TGTGCCAGCAGCCATCCCTTGGGCGGGCCAGAGACCCAGTACTTC. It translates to CASSHPLGGPETQYF.

The CDR3 protein is CASSPTRGVYEQYF. CDR3 bases: TGTGCCAGCAGCCCGACCCGGGGGGTCTACGAGCAGTACTTC. The chain joins TRBV4-2 to TRBJ2-7; TRBD2 matches at 7 bases. CDR3 size: 14 residues. Germline V CDR1 and CDR2: LGHNA, YNFKEQ. V lost 4 bases to trimming and J lost 3 bases; unmatched junction nucleotides: 6.

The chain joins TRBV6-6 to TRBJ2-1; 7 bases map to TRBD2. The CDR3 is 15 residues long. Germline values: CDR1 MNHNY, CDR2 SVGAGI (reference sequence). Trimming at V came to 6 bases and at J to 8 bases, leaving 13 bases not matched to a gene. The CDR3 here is CASSSREPSLYEQFF. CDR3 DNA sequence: TGTGCCAGCAGCTCGCGGGAGCCTTCGCTCTATGAGCAGTTCTTC.

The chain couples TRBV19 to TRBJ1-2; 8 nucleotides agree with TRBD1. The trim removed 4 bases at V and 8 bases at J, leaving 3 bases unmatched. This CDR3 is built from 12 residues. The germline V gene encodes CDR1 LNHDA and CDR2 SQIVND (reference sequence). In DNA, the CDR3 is TGTGCCAGTAGTAACCGGGACAGGGGCTACACCTTC. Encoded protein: CASSNRDRGYTF.

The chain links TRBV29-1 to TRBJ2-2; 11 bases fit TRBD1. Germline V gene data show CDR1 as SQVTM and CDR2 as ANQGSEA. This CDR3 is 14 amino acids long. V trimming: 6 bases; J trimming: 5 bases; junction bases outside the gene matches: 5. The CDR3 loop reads CSVRGDRGTGELFF. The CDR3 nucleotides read TGCAGCGTCCGAGGGGACAGGGGGACCGGGGAGCTGTTTTTT.

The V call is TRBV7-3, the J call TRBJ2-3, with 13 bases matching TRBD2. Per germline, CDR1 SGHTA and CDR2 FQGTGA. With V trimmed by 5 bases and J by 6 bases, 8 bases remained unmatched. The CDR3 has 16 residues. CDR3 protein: CASSTQLAGGRDTQYF. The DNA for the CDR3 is TGTGCCAGCAGCACGCAACTAGCGGGGGGGCGTGATACGCAGTATTTT.

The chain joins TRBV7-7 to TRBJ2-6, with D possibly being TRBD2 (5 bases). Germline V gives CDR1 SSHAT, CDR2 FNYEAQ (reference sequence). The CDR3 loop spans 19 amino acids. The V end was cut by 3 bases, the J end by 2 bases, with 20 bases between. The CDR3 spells CASSFFPPGYSTGANVLTF. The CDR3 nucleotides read TGTGCCAGCAGCTTTTTTCCCCCGGGGTACAGCACTGGGGCCAACGTCCTGACTTTC.

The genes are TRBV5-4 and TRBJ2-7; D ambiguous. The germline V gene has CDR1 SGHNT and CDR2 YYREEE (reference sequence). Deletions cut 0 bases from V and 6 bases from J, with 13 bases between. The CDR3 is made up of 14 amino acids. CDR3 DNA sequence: TGTGCCAGCAGCTTGGGTCTACAACCCCGCGAGCAGTACTTC. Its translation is CASSLGLQPREQYF.

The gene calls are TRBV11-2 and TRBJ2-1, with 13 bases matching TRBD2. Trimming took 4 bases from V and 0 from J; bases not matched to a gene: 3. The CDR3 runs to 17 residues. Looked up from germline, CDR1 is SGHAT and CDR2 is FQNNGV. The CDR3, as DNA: TGTGCCAGCAGCTCGGGACTAGCGGGAAGCTCCTACAATGAGCAGTTCTTC. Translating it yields CASSSGLAGSSYNEQFF.

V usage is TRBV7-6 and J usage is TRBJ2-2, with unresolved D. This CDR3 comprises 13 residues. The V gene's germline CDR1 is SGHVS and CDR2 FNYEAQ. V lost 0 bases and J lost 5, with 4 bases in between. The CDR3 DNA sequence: TGTGCCAGCAGCTTAGCGGAAACCGGGGAGCTGTTTTTT. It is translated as CASSLAETGELFF.

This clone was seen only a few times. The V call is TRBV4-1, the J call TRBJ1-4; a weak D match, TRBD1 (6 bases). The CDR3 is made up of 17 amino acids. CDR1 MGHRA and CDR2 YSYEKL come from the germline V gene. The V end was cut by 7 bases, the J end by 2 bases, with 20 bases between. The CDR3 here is CASTPLDGGWTNEKLFF. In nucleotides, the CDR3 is TGCGCCAGCACCCCTCTAGATGGGGGCTGGACTAATGAAAAACTGTTTTTT.

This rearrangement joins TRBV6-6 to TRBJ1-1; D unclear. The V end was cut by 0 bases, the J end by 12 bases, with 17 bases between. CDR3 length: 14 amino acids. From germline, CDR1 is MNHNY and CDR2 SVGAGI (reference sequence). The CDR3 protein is CASSYSDNAPWSFF. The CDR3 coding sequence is TGTGCCAGCAGTTACTCCGACAATGCCCCATGGTCTTTCTTT.

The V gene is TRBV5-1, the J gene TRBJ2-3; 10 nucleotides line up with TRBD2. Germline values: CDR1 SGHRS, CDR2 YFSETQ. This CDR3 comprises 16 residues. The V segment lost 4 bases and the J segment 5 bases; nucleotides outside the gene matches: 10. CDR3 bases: TGCGCCAGCAGCCTAACACTAGCGGGACGACGAGATACGCAGTATTTT. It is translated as CASSLTLAGRRDTQYF.

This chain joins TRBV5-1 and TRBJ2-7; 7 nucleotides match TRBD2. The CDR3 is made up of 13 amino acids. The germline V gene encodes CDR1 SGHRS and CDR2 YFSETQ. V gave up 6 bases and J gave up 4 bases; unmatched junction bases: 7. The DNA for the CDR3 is TGCGCCAGCACCTCTAGCGGAAGTTACGAGCAGTACTTC. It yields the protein CASTSSGSYEQYF.

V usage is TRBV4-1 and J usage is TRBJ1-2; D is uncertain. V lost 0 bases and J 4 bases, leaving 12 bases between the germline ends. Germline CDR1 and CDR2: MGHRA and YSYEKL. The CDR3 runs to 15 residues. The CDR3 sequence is CASSQEVAGSYGYTF. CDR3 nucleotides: TGCGCCAGCAGCCAAGAAGTGGCAGGATCCTATGGCTACACCTTC.

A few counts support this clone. DNA for the CDR3: TGTGCCATCAGATGGGACAGTCCTTATTCACCCCTCCACTTT. The encoded protein is CAIRWDSPYSPLHF. The chain uses TRBV10-3 and TRBJ1-6, with 7 bases fitting TRBD1. This CDR3 region has 14 residues. V trimming: 6 bases; J trimming: 8 bases; junction bases outside the gene matches: 7. In germline, CDR1 is ENHRY, CDR2 SYGVKD.

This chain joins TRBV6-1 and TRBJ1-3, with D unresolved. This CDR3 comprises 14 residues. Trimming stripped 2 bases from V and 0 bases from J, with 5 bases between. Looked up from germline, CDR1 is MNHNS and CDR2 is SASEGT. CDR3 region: CASSEQSSGNTIYF. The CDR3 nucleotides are TGTGCCAGCAGTGAACAGAGCTCTGGAAACACCATATATTTT.

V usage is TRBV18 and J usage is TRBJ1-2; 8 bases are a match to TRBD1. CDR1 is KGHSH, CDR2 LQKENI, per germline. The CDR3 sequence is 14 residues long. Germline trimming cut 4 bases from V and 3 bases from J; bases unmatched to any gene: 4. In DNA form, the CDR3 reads TGTGCCAGCTCACGTACAGGGGGAGACTATGGCTACACCTTC. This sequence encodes CASSRTGGDYGYTF.

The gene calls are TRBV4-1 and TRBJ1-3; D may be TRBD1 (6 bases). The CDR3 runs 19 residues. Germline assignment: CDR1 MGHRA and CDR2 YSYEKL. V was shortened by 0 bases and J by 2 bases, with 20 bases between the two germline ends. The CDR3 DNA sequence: TGCGCCAGCAGCCAAGATTCGGTTAAGGGGGGCTTTACTGGAAACACCATATATTTT. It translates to CASSQDSVKGGFTGNTIYF.

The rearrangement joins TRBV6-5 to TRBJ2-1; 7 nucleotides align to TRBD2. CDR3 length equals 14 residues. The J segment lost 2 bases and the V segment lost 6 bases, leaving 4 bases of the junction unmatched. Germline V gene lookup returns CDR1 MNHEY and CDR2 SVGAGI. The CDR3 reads CASRGTTPYNEQFF. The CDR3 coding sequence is TGTGCCAGCAGGGGGACTACGCCCTACAATGAGCAGTTCTTC.